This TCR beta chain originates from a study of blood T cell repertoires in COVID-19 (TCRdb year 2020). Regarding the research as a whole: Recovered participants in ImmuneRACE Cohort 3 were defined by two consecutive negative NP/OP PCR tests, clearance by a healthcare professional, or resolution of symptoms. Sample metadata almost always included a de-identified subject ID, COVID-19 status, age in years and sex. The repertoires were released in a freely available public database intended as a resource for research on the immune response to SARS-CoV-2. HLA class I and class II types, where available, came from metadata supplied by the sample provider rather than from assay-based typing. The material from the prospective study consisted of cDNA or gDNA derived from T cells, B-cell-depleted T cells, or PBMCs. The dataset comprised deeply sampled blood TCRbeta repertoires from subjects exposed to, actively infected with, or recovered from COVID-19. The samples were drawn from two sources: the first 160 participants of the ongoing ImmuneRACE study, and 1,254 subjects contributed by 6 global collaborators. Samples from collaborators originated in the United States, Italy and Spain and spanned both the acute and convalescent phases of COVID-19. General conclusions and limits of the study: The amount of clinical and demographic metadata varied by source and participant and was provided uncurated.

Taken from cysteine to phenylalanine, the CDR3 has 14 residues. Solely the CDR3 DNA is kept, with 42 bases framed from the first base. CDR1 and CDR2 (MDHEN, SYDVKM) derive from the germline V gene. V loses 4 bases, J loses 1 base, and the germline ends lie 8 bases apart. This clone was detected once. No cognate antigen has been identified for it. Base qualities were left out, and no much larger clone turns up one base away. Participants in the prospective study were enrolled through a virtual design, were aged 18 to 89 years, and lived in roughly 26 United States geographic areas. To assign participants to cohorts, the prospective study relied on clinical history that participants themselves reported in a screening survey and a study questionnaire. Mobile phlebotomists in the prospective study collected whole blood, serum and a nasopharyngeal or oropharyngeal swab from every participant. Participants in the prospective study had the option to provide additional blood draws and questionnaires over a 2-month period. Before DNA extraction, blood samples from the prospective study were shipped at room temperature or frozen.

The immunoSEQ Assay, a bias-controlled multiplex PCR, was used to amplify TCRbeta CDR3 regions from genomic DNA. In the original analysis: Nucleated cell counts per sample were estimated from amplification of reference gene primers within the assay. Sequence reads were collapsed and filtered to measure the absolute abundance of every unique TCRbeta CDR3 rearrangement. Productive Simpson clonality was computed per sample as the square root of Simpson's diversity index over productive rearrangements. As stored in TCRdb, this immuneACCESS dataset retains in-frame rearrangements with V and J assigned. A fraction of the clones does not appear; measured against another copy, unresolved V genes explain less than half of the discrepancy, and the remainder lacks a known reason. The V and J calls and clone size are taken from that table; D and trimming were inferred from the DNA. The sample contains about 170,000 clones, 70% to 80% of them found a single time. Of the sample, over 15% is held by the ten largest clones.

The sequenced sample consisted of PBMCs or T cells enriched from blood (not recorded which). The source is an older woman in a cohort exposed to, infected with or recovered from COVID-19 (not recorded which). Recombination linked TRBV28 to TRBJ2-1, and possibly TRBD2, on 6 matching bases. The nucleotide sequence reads TGTGCCAGCAGTTCGGGGGAGTCCTACAATGAGCAGTTCTTC. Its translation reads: CASSSGESYNEQFF.